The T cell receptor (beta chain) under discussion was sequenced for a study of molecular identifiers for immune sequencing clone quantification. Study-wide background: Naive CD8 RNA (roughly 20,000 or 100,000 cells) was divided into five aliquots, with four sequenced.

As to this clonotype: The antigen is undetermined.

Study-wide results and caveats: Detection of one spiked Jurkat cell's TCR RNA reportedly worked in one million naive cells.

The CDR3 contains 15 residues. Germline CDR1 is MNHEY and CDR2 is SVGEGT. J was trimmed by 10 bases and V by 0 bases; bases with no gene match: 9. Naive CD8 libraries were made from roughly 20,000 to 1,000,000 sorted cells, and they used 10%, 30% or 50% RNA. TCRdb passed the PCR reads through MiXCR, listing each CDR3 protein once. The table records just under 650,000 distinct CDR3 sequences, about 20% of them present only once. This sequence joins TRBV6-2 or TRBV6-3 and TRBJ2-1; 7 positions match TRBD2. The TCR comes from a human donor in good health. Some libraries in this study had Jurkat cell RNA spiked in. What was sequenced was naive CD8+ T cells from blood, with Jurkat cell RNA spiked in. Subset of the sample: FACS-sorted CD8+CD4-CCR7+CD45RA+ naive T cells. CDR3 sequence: CASSYSAPSGREQFF. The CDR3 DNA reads TGTGCCAGCAGTTACTCGGCCCCTAGCGGCCGGGAGCAGTTCTTC.